This T cell receptor (beta chain) was profiled in a study of T-cell reconstitution after alpha-beta-depleted transplantation in children. Unique molecular identifiers were used in preparing the TCRbeta library. TCRdb reprocessed the PCR reads via MiXCR and lists one record per CDR3 protein. Of about half a million distinct CDR3 sequences listed, around 13% are singletons. This clonotype came up once. Source: PBMCs from the stem cell graft donor, taken from the stem cell graft. This TCR derives from a human donor who donated a stem cell graft to a child with combined immunodeficiency.

The CDR3 reads CASGSGLSYEQYF. CDR3 sequence (DNA): TGTGCTAGTGGTTCGGGACTAAGCTACGAGCAGTACTTC. This rearrangement joins TRBV12-5 to TRBJ2-7, with TRBD2 identical over 7 bases. Per the germline V gene, CDR1 is LGHNT and CDR2 is FRNRAP. CDR3 length: 13 residues. J gave up 3 bases and V 4 bases, and 3 bases lay outside the gene matches.